The source of this T cell receptor (beta chain) is a study of shared clonotypes between healthy human individuals. Across the whole study: Every donor yielded three CD4 naive, three CD4 memory, two CD8 naive and one CD8 memory plate.

The deep-level immunoSEQ assay was used. Assay used: immunoSEQ multiplex PCR; TCRdb lists only in-frame clones, some missing. The table lists 600,000 to 750,000 clones, 90% of them singletons, with 34% in the top ten. Nashville, Tennessee was home to all donors, who were Caucasian adults. This clone was recorded once. Sequenced sample: memory CD8+ T cells from PBMCs. Indicated subset: CD45RO+ cells pooled with CCR7-negative TemRA cells. The TCR originated in a man between 18 and 35 years old in good health. Some clones in this sample may be carry-over from other donors' samples.

CDR3 nucleotides: TGCAGTGCTAGAAGCAGGGGAGAGCAGTACTTC. It is translated as CSARSRGEQYF. The V call is TRBV20-1, the J call TRBJ2-7; D is perhaps TRBD1 (6 bases). The CDR3 runs 11 residues. In germline, CDR1 is DFQATT, CDR2 SNEGSKA (reference sequence). V was clipped by 2 bases and J by 7 bases, with 9 bases between them.